What follows is one T cell receptor beta chain and its context. V lost 1 base and J lost 2, with 7 bases in between. The germline CDR1 and CDR2 sequences are SGHAT and FQNNGV. CDR3 length equals 14 residues. This specimen comes from a study of blood T cell repertoires in COVID-19. Method: immunoSEQ multiplex PCR; TCRdb's copy keeps in-frame clones and lacks some. Seen here are about 35,000 clones, more than 75% observed once, and the top ten hold 40% to 50%. The V gene is TRBV11-2, the J gene TRBJ2-3; TRBD2 is a possible D gene (5 bases). Sequencing was done on a sample of peripheral blood. The TCR originated in a man older than 75 with active or convalescent COVID-19. For the CDR3, the DNA is TGTGCCAGCAGCTTAGGGACTCCCACAGATACGCAGTATTTT. This gives the protein CASSLGTPTDTQYF. The complete variable domain, with remaining parts taken from reference TRBV11-2 and TRBJ2-3, reads EAGVAQSPRYKIIEKRQSVAFWCNPISGHATLYWYQQILGQGPKLLIQFQNNGVVDDSQLPKDRFSAERLKGVDSTLKIQPAKLEDSAVYLCASSLGTPTDTQYFGPGTRLTVL.